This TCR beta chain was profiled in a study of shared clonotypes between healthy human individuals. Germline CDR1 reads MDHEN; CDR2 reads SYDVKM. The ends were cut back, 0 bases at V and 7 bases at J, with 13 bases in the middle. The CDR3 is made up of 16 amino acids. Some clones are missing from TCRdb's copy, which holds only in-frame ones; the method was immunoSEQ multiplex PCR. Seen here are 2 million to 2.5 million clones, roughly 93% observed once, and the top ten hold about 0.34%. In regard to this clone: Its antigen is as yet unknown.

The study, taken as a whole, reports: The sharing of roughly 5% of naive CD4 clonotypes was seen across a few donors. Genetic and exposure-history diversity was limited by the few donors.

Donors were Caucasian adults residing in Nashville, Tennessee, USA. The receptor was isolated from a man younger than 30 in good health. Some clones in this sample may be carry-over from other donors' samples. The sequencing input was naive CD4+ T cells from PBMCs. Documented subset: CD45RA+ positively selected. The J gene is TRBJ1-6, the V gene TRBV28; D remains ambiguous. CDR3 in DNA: TGTGCCAGCAGTTTATGGTCGACAAGAAGGAATTCACCCCTCCACTTT. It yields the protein CASSLWSTRRNSPLHF.